This TCR beta chain was found in a study of T cells in Graves' hyperthyroidism and ophthalmopathy (dated by TCRdb to the late 2010s). With regard to the full study: Peripheral blood was collected at initial diagnosis, before any treatment. Following sampling, methimazole starting at 30 mg daily was given to hyperthyroidism patients, and high-dose intravenous methylprednisolone was given to ophthalmopathy patients. The 100 or so discovery patients were randomly split 7:3 into training and test sets. A discovery cohort of roughly 100 patients, 43 with Graves' ophthalmopathy and about 60 with stable Graves' hyperthyroidism, was used to find distinguishing TCR V-J signatures. The paper reports TCR Vbeta CDR3 sequencing of 135 peripheral blood samples: 40 or so ophthalmopathy, 75 to 80 hyperthyroidism and some 17 progressor patients. In addition, the study compared T-cell repertoires in thyroid tissue and in blood from roughly six Graves' hyperthyroidism patients. Prospective prediction of ophthalmopathy was tested in an independent validation cohort consisting of about 19 hyperthyroidism patients and some 17 patients who later progressed to ophthalmopathy.

Hyperthyroidism patients were newly diagnosed, had a disease duration of under 2 months, and were aged 18 to 65 years. Patients with uncontrolled infections, other autoimmune diseases, pregnancy or lactation were excluded. Diagnoses were established on the basis of clinical symptoms, serum thyroxine and TRAb, thyroid ultrasound, and orbital computed tomography. For progressor patients, blood was drawn at the first diagnosis of hyperthyroidism, before any ophthalmopathy symptoms had appeared. Ficoll-Paque density gradient centrifugation was used to isolate PBMCs from 10 ml of fresh peripheral blood. Progressor patients were defined as those initially diagnosed with Graves' hyperthyroidism in whom ophthalmopathy developed during follow-up. Total RNA was extracted using Trizol reagent, and RNA quality was assessed on an Agilent 2100 Bioanalyzer. TCR beta CDR3 regions were amplified from RNA transcripts. The first round of RT-PCR for the TCR CDR3 was performed with the HTBI primer set and the Qiagen OneStep RT-PCR kit. The libraries were constructed in a second round of multiplex PCR and then size-selected and purified. The libraries were sequenced on an Illumina HiSeq2000 using paired-end 100 bp reads. In the source study's methods: SOAPnuke was used to process the raw data, removing reads that contained adapters or uncalled bases, had a mean Phred below 15, or lacked an exact match to the constant primer or identifier. High-quality paired reads were merged using COPE v1.2.5, and each unique nucleotide sequence was defined as a clonotype. Clonotypes were aligned to IMGT TRBV, TRBD and TRBJ reference segments using MiTCR v1.1. Only V-J combinations with frequency above 0.0001, covering 99% to 99.2% of repertoires, were analysed. The TCS score was defined as the ratio of F50 (clonal expansion) to E x V (chaos), calculated using BLOSUM62-based TCRdist between CDR3 peptides within each V-J. Welch's t-statistics and random forest reduced roughly 540 V-J features to 13, which were used in a naive Bayes classifier (R e1071). TCRdb took the public reads, trimmed them with fastp at Q25, ran MiXCR for clone calling and kept in-frame beta chains. For every CDR3 protein sequence, its rows merge into one entry that carries the most common genes and DNA. The V and J calls reflect TCRdb's pipeline rather than the authors' work. The table for this sample lists under 300,000 distinct CDR3 sequences; roughly 15% of them were counted only once. The ten largest clonotypes hold 6% to 8% of the sample.

This clonotype showed up many times. The specificity of this receptor is unknown. No clone much larger than this one lies a single base away; base qualities are absent. Trimming leaves V shorter by 3 bases and J shorter by 3 bases, with the junction holding 7 bases beyond the gene matches. Counted from cysteine to phenylalanine, this CDR3 has 14 amino acids. Solely the CDR3 DNA is kept, with 42 bases framed from the first base. The germline V gene (reference sequence) supplies CDR1 DFQATT and CDR2 SNEGSKA. The full study reports these points: In cross-validation, a model built on a 13 V-J signature told ophthalmopathy apart from stable hyperthyroidism with 87.88% sensitivity and about 81% specificity, and in testing the same model reached 80%/75%. Most expanded thyroid clonotypes (frequency above 0.001) were also detected in blood, suggesting blood repertoires may reflect thyroid immune responses. In validation, progression to ophthalmopathy was predicted by the model with around 71% sensitivity and approximately 78% specificity, a median of about 6.8 months before onset. Sample size was not statistically predetermined, and investigators were not blinded to group allocation.

The TCR sequence derives from a woman in her twenties or thirties with Graves' hyperthyroidism that later progressed to Graves' ophthalmopathy. Sequenced sample: blood. The chain links TRBV20-1 with TRBJ2-5; 7 bases in the middle match TRBD1. For the CDR3, the sequence is CSASRQGWEETQYF. DNA sequence: TGCAGTGCTAGTCGACAGGGCTGGGAAGAGACCCAGTACTTC.